The clone carrying this T cell receptor beta chain was found many times. This sample was included in a study of breast tumors, draining lymph nodes, adjacent tissues. TCRdb passed the multiplex PCR reads through MiXCR, listing each CDR3 protein once. The sample lists fewer than 80,000 distinct CDR3 sequences, roughly two fifths occurring once. The germline gives CDR1 SGHRS, CDR2 YFSETQ. There are 17 residues in the CDR3. With 4 bases clipped from V and 2 bases from J, the junction kept 8 bases outside the gene matches. What was sequenced was breast tumor tissue. This TCR was sampled from a female donor with breast cancer. Some clones in this sample may be carry-over from other donors' samples. V and J are TRBV5-1 and TRBJ2-2, with 10 bases fitting TRBD1. The CDR3: CASSQLRTGGNTGELFF. The CDR3, as DNA: TGCGCCAGCAGCCAACTACGGACAGGGGGAAACACCGGGGAGCTGTTTTTT. The whole variable domain, remainder taken from reference TRBV5-1 and TRBJ2-2, is KAGVTQTPRYLIKTRGQQVTLSCSPISGHRSVSWYQQTPGQGLQFLFEYFSETQRNKGNFPGRFSGRQFSNSRSEMNVSTLELGDSALYLCASSQLRTGGNTGELFFGEGSRLTVL.